The 32 T cell receptor beta chains in this list originate from one sample, sequenced in a study of T cell responses to AZD1222 COVID-19 vaccine. TCRdb's copy holds only in-frame clones and misses some; the assay was immunoSEQ multiplex PCR. Among 85,000 to 130,000 clones listed, roughly nine tenths were seen once. The sample consisted of peripheral blood, taken on day 0 of AZD1222 vaccination. Receptors originate from an adult in good health.

This clone was recorded a few times. The CDR3 sequence is CASSLTSGWGGYTF. DNA of the CDR3: TGTGCCAGCAGCTTGACCTCAGGGTGGGGTGGCTACACCTTC. The rearrangement uses TRBV5-4 and TRBJ1-2; tentative D call: TRBD1 (5 bases). Germline loops: CDR1 SGHNT, CDR2 YYREEE (reference sequence). The CDR3 totals 14 residues. V lost 1 base to trimming and J lost 7 bases, with 14 bases between them.

The chain links TRBV5-6 to TRBJ1-5; D remains unclear. Trimming pared 4 bases from V and 4 bases from J, leaving 21 bases between. The CDR3 is 17 residues long. Germline V lookup: CDR1 SGHDT, CDR2 YYEEEE. The CDR3 DNA sequence: TGTGCCAGCAGCCGCAGGTTTTCGGGAGGTGCAAATCAGCCCCAGCATTTT. It is translated as CASSRRFSGGANQPQHF.

The chain employs TRBV7-2 and TRBJ1-1; TRBD1 matches 7 bases. After removal of 6 bases from V and 0 bases from J, the junction contained 7 bases not matched to a gene. CDR3 length equals 15 residues. CDR1 is SGHTA and CDR2 is FQGNSA in the germline V gene. CDR3 in DNA: TGTGCCAGCAGACCCCAAGGGACAGTGAACACTGAAGCTTTCTTT. It translates to CASRPQGTVNTEAFF.

The J gene is TRBJ1-6, the V gene TRBV7-3, with 8 bases fitting TRBD1. The CDR3 totals 14 residues. Germline V CDR1 and CDR2: SGHTA, FQGTGA. The V segment lost 4 bases and the J segment 7 bases; nucleotides outside the gene matches: 3. The DNA of the CDR3 is TGTGCCAGCAGCTGGGGACAGGAAAATTCACCCCTCCACTTT. It yields the protein CASSWGQENSPLHF.

This chain links TRBV6-5 with TRBJ2-7; TRBD1 matches 7 bases. This CDR3 spans 15 amino acids. V trimming: 2 bases; J trimming: 1 base; junction bases outside the gene matches: 5. The germline V gene encodes CDR1 MNHEY and CDR2 SVGAGI. The CDR3 coding sequence is TGTGCCAGCAGTTACCAGGGGGACGCTTCCTACGAGCAGTACTTC. It specifies CASSYQGDASYEQYF.

This chain joins TRBV6-6 and TRBJ1-1, with TRBD1 matching over 7 bases. Unmatched junction bases numbered 3, after V lost 7 bases and J lost 4 bases. From germline, CDR1 is MNHNY and CDR2 SVGAGI (reference sequence). This CDR3 has 12 residues. The CDR3 region has the DNA TGTGCCAGCACCGCAGGGGGCACTGAAGCTTTCTTT. Translation: CASTAGGTEAFF.

This sequence joins TRBV7-8 and TRBJ1-5; D is unclear. This CDR3 is built from 13 residues. CDR1 and CDR2 from the germline V gene are SGHVS and FQNEAQ. Trimming removed 7 bases from V and 5 bases from J, with 12 bases in between. CDR3 sequence: CASTRAPDQPQHF. The CDR3 DNA is TGTGCCAGCACTCGGGCCCCCGATCAGCCCCAGCATTTT.

The rearrangement joins TRBV19 to TRBJ2-2, with D unclear. CDR3 size: 14 residues. Trimming pared 4 bases from V and 0 bases from J, leaving 6 bases between. CDR1 is LNHDA, CDR2 SQIVND, per germline (reference sequence). The CDR3 coding sequence is TGTGCCAGTAGTAAGGACCCGAACACCGGGGAGCTGTTTTTT. Encoded protein: CASSKDPNTGELFF.

This sequence joins TRBV9 and TRBJ1-6, with 9 bases lining up with TRBD1. The J segment lost 6 bases and the V segment lost 3 bases, leaving 10 bases of the junction unmatched. Germline V gene sequence: CDR1 SGDLS, CDR2 YYNGEE. The CDR3 is 17 residues long. Here the CDR3 reads CASSEGVGTGINSPLHF. DNA for the CDR3: TGTGCCAGCAGCGAGGGGGTCGGGACAGGGATTAATTCACCCCTCCACTTT.

The V gene is TRBV20-1, the J gene TRBJ1-4, with D unresolved. Trimming shortened V by 4 bases and J by 8 bases, and 8 bases separated the two germline ends. Per the germline V gene, CDR1 is DFQATT and CDR2 is SNEGSKA (reference sequence). This CDR3 is 11 amino acids long. The CDR3 is CSANDQEKLFF. CDR3 coding DNA: TGCAGTGCTAACGACCAGGAAAAACTGTTTTTT.

CDR3 in DNA: TGTGCCAGCAGTCTACAGAGCTCTGGGGCCAACGTCCTGACTTTC. Amino acids: CASSLQSSGANVLTF. The V and J genes are TRBV6-6 and TRBJ2-6; D uncertain. CDR1 MNHNY and CDR2 SVGAGI come from the germline V gene (reference sequence). CDR3 length: 15 residues. The V end lost 5 bases, the J end lost 0 bases, and 8 bases lay between the germline ends.

The V call is TRBV12-5, the J call TRBJ1-1, with D unresolved. This CDR3 contains 12 residues. Germline V lookup: CDR1 LGHNT, CDR2 FRNRAP. The V end was cut by 0 bases, the J end by 6 bases, with 5 bases between. CDR3 amino acids: CASGLVRAEAFF. CDR3 nucleotide sequence: TGTGCTAGTGGTTTGGTAAGGGCTGAAGCTTTCTTT.

The chain carries TRBV19 and TRBJ1-1; 7 bases map to TRBD1. The V segment lost 1 base and the J segment 5 bases; nucleotides outside the gene matches: 10. Germline V gives CDR1 LNHDA, CDR2 SQIVND (reference sequence). The CDR3 loop spans 16 amino acids. Here the CDR3 reads CASSIAVGGTRTEAFF. In DNA, the CDR3 is TGTGCCAGTAGTATAGCCGTAGGGGGCACGAGGACTGAAGCTTTCTTT.

The chain employs TRBV30 and TRBJ2-7, with TRBD2 as a possible D gene (5 bases). Germline CDR1 reads GTSNPN; CDR2 reads SVGIG (reference sequence). V shed 0 bases and J shed 6 bases, with 9 bases lying between them. The CDR3 has 12 amino acids. The CDR3: CAWSVAGGEQYF. In DNA, the CDR3 is TGTGCCTGGAGTGTAGCAGGAGGCGAGCAGTACTTC. The whole variable domain, filled in from reference TRBV30 and TRBJ2-7, reads SQTIHQWPATLVQPVGSPLSLECTVEGTSNPNLYWYRQAAGRGLQLLFYSVGIGQISSEVPQNLSASRPQDRQFILSSKKLLLSDSGFYLCAWSVAGGEQYFGPGTRLTVT.

J is TRBJ1-1 and V is TRBV28; the D is unclear. Trimming stripped 5 bases from V and 0 bases from J, with 10 bases between. The CDR3 sequence is 14 residues long. Germline values: CDR1 MDHEN, CDR2 SYDVKM. For the CDR3, the DNA is TGTGCCAGCAGTCCCACAAAACTGAACACTGAAGCTTTCTTT. The encoded protein is CASSPTKLNTEAFF.

The J gene is TRBJ2-2, the V gene TRBV21-1; the table's D call, TRBD2, was not checked against the DNA. TRBV21-1 is deemed a pseudogene. The CDR3 is 18 amino acids. CDR3 nucleotide sequence: TGTGCCAGCAGCACCCGACTAGCGGGAGGAACGAACACCGGGGAGCTGTTTTTT. Its protein product is CASSTRLAGGTNTGELFF.

The rearrangement uses TRBV27 and TRBJ2-7; D call uncertain. Germline assignment: CDR1 MNHEY and CDR2 SMNVEV (reference sequence). The CDR3 has 16 residues. Deletions cut 6 bases from V and 0 bases from J, with 18 bases between. The CDR3 DNA sequence: TGTGCCAGCAGCCCACGGTCCGGCTGGGGCTCCTACGAGCAGTACTTC. Translating gives CASSPRSGWGSYEQYF.

The chain employs TRBV4-1 and TRBJ2-1; unclear D gene. Trimming removed 1 base from V and 5 bases from J, with 15 bases in between. Germline CDR1 MGHRA, CDR2 YSYEKL. This CDR3 contains 16 residues. CDR3 loop: CASSQGVSPFNNEQFF. In nucleotides, the CDR3 is TGCGCCAGCAGCCAAGGGGTCAGCCCGTTTAACAATGAGCAGTTCTTC.

The rearrangement links TRBV6-5 to TRBJ2-2, with 7 bases identical to TRBD1. CDR3 length: 14 amino acids. The trim removed 11 bases at V and 8 bases at J, leaving 14 bases unmatched. The germline V gene has CDR1 MNHEY and CDR2 SVGAGI. CDR3 loop: CASEERGLRGELFF. DNA of the CDR3: TGTGCCTCGGAGGAGAGGGGGCTCAGGGGGGAGCTGTTTTTT.

CDR3 nucleotides: TGTGCCAGCTCAGTACAGGGTTATGTGAGCAATCAGCCCCAGCATTTT. Its translation: CASSVQGYVSNQPQHF. J is TRBJ1-5 and V is TRBV18, with a possible D match to TRBD1 (6 bases). This CDR3 comprises 16 residues. The V and J ends lost 5 bases and 1 base respectively, with 15 bases between them. Germline loops: CDR1 KGHSH, CDR2 LQKENI.

The chain joins TRBV27 to TRBJ2-3, with TRBD1 matching over 7 bases. Per germline, CDR1 MNHEY and CDR2 SMNVEV (reference sequence). This CDR3 spans 15 amino acids. After removal of 8 bases from V and 0 bases from J, the junction contained 8 bases not matched to a gene. The CDR3 is CASVDRTTSTDTQYF. The CDR3 DNA is TGTGCCAGCGTGGACAGGACAACTAGCACAGATACGCAGTATTTT.

This chain links TRBV6-1 with TRBJ1-3, with 8 nucleotides matching TRBD1. The CDR3 is made up of 16 amino acids. J gave up 0 bases and V 4 bases, and 5 bases lay outside the gene matches. Germline-derived CDR1 and CDR2 are MNHNS and SASEGT. This CDR3 reads CASSVHRGTSGNTIYF. DNA for the CDR3: TGTGCCAGCAGTGTTCACAGGGGGACCTCTGGAAACACCATATATTTT.

V gene TRBV18 combines with J gene TRBJ2-1; tentative D call: TRBD1 (5 bases). The germline V gene encodes CDR1 KGHSH and CDR2 LQKENI. V shed 3 bases and J shed 6 bases, with 21 bases lying between them. CDR3 length equals 17 residues. The CDR3 spells CASSPTGPGFRLNEQFF. The CDR3 DNA sequence: TGTGCCAGCTCACCGACGGGCCCAGGGTTTCGGCTCAATGAGCAGTTCTTC. Looking up the rest from reference TRBV18 and TRBJ2-1 gives the full variable domain: NAGVMQNPRHLVRRRGQEARLRCSPMKGHSHVYWYRQLPEEGLKFMVYLQKENIIDESGMPKERFSAEFPKEGPSILRIQQVVRGDSAAYFCASSPTGPGFRLNEQFFGPGTRLTVL.

The table lists this clone with a count of one. V is TRBV27 and J is TRBJ2-7, with D perhaps matching TRBD1 (5 bases). CDR1 is MNHEY, CDR2 SMNVEV, per germline (reference sequence). The CDR3 length is 17 residues. V was pared by 6 bases and J by 4 bases, with 25 bases between. CDR3 protein: CASSSSASMVGAYEQYF. In DNA form, the CDR3 reads TGTGCCAGCAGCTCCAGCGCCTCAATGGTTGGGGCGTACGAGCAGTACTTC.

This rearrangement joins TRBV12-3 or TRBV12-4 to TRBJ1-3, with D uncertain. Between the trimmed V and J ends, which lost 5 bases and 5 bases, there was a span of 7 bases. CDR3 length equals 12 residues. The CDR3 DNA reads as TGTGCCAGCAGTCAACAGCGAAACACCATATATTTT. Translated, it gives CASSQQRNTIYF.

V and J are TRBV3-1 (or the pseudogene TRBV3-2) and TRBJ2-3; 7 positions match TRBD1. From germline, CDR1 is LGHDT and CDR2 YNNKEL (reference sequence). V was clipped by 4 bases and J by 13 bases; unmatched bases: 8. The CDR3 covers 12 residues. The CDR3 nucleotides are TGTGCCAGCAGCCTCCGGGACAGCCGGGAGTATTTT. The encoded protein is CASSLRDSREYF.

The chain employs TRBV5-1 and TRBJ1-5; possible D gene TRBD1, 6 bases. In germline, CDR1 is SGHRS, CDR2 YFSETQ. This CDR3 is 15 amino acids long. Trimming stripped 1 base from V and 0 bases from J, with 8 bases between. In DNA, the CDR3 is TGCGCCAGCAGCTTGACAGGGAATAGCAATCAGCCCCAGCATTTT. Its protein product is CASSLTGNSNQPQHF.

The chain employs TRBV13 and TRBJ1-1, with 8 bases that match TRBD1. Per the germline V gene, CDR1 is PRHDT and CDR2 is FYEKMQ (reference sequence). J was trimmed by 2 bases and V by 3 bases; bases with no gene match: 5. This CDR3 has 15 amino acids. This CDR3 is CASSFSGGLNTEAFF. The DNA for the CDR3 is TGTGCCAGCAGCTTCTCAGGGGGCCTAAACACTGAAGCTTTCTTT.

The J gene is TRBJ1-2, the V gene TRBV3-1 (or the pseudogene TRBV3-2), with D hard to call. Deletions cut 3 bases from V and 8 bases from J, with 13 bases between. The CDR3 consists of 13 residues. Germline V gene sequence: CDR1 LGHDT, CDR2 YNNKEL (reference sequence). The CDR3 region has the DNA TGTGCCAGCAGCCAGGGAAAGGACCTAGGCTACACCTTC. Translating gives CASSQGKDLGYTF.

This clone was observed a single time. The V and J genes are TRBV18 and TRBJ1-1; maybe TRBD1 (6 bases). V was pared by 5 bases and J by 3 bases, with 10 bases between. Germline values: CDR1 KGHSH, CDR2 LQKENI. There are 13 residues in the CDR3. CDR3 sequence: CASSTRTDTEAFF. Here the CDR3 DNA reads TGTGCCAGCTCAACACGGACAGACACTGAAGCTTTCTTT.

The chain carries TRBV5-8 and TRBJ2-3; 11 positions match TRBD1. This CDR3 spans 14 amino acids. J gave up 7 bases and V 5 bases, and 6 bases lay outside the gene matches. Germline assignment: CDR1 SGHTS and CDR2 YDEGEE. In DNA, the CDR3 is TGTGCCAGCAGTTGGACAGGGGGCGGGAATACGCAGTATTTT. Encoded protein: CASSWTGGGNTQYF.

The genes are TRBV9 and TRBJ1-2; D possibly corresponds to TRBD1 (5 bases). The germline V gene encodes CDR1 SGDLS and CDR2 YYNGEE. The V and J ends lost 2 bases and 2 bases respectively, with 13 bases between them. The CDR3 consists of 15 residues. CDR3 DNA sequence: TGTGCCAGCAGCGTCGCCCCGGGGGGGAACTATGGCTACACCTTC. The encoded protein is CASSVAPGGNYGYTF.